What follows is one T cell receptor beta chain and its context. The data stem from a study of CD8 T cells in Susac syndrome. Random hexamers were used to reverse transcribe an amount of 0.5 to 1 ug RNA. Multiplex immunoSEQ PCR targeted 54 Vbeta and 13 Jbeta TCR beta segments. MiXCR was run by TCRdb on the immunoSEQ multiplex PCR reads, yielding one entry per CDR3 protein. The sample shows around 200,000 distinct CDR3 sequences, over 90% of them seen only once. FACS was used to enrich TEMRA cells, whereas the CD8+ and CD4+ T cells were obtained by negative isolation. V shed 3 bases and J shed 7 bases, with 6 bases lying between them. This CDR3 is 12 amino acids long. CDR1 and CDR2 (germline): SGHDN, FVKESK.

The J gene is TRBJ1-4, the V gene TRBV14; D call uncertain. Sequenced material: CD4+ T cells from PBMCs. This clonotype was sampled from a human donor with multiple sclerosis. CDR3 nucleotides: TGTGCCAGCAGCCACCGGGGTGAAAAACTGTTTTTT. It translates to CASSHRGEKLFF.